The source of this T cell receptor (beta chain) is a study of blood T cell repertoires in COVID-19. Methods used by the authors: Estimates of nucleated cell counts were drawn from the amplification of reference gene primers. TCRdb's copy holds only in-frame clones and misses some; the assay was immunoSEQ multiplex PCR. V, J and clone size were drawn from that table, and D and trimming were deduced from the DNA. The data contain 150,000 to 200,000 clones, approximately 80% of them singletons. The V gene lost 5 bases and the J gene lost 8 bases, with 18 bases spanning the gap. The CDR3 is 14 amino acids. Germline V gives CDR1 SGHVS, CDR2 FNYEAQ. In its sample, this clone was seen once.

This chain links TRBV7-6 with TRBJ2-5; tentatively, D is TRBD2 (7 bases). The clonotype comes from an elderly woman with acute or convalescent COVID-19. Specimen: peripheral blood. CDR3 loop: CASSLGGVRGTQYF. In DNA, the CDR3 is TGTGCCAGCAGCCTTGGGGGGGTCAGGGGAACCCAGTACTTC.